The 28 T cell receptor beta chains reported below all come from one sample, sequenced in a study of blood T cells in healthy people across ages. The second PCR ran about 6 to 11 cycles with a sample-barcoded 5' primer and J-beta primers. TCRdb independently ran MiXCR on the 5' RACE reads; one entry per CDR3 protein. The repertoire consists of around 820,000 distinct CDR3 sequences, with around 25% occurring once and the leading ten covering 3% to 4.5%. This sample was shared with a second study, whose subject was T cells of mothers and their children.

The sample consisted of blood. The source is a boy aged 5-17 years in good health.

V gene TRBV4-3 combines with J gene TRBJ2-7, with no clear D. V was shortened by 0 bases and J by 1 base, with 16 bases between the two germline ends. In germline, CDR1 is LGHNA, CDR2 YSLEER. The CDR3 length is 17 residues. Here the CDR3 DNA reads TGCGCCAGCAGCCAAGAACTTTACGGGCTAGGGTCCTACGAGCAGTACTTC. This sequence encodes CASSQELYGLGSYEQYF.

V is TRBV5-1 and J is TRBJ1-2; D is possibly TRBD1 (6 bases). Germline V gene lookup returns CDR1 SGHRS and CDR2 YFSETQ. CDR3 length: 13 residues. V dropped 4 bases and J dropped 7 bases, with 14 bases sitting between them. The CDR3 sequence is CASSAGRGFGYTF. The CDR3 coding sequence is TGCGCCAGCAGCGCAGGCAGGGGATTTGGCTACACCTTC.

CDR3 region: CASSHLAGGPVQETQYF. As DNA, the CDR3 is TGTGCCAGCAGCCACCTAGCGGGAGGGCCGGTTCAAGAGACCCAGTACTTC. The gene calls are TRBV7-9 and TRBJ2-5; 12 bases line up with TRBD2. CDR1 is SEHNR, CDR2 FQNEAQ, per germline (reference sequence). The V gene end was trimmed by 5 bases and the J gene end by 2 bases; junction bases not matched to a gene: 9. The CDR3 consists of 17 residues.

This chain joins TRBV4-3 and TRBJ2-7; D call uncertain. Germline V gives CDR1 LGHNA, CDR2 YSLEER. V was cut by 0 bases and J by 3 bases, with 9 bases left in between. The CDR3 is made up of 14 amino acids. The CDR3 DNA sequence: TGCGCCAGCAGCCAAGATCGACGCTACTACGAGCAGTACTTC. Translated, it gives CASSQDRRYYEQYF.

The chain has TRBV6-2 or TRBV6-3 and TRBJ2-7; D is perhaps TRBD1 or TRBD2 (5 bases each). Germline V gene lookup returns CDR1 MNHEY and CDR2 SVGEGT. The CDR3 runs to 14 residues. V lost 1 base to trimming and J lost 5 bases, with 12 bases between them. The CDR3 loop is CASSYLARRDEQYF. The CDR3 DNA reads TGTGCCAGCAGTTACTTAGCGCGCAGGGACGAGCAGTACTTC.

The CDR3: CASIIGDLGNQPQHF. DNA of the CDR3: TGTGCCAGCATCATAGGGGACCTTGGCAATCAGCCCCAGCATTTT. This chain joins TRBV6-1 and TRBJ1-5; the D gene is possibly TRBD1 (5 bases). The CDR3 totals 15 residues. With 7 bases removed from V and 2 bases from J, the gap between germline ends came to 15 bases. Germline V lookup: CDR1 MNHNS, CDR2 SASEGT.

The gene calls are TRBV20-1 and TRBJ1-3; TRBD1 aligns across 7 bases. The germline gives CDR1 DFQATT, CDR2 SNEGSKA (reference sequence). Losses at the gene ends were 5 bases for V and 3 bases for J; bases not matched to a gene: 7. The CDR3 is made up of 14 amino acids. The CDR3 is CSAPTGRSGNTIYF. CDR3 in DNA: TGCAGTGCTCCGACAGGGAGAAGTGGAAACACCATATATTTT.

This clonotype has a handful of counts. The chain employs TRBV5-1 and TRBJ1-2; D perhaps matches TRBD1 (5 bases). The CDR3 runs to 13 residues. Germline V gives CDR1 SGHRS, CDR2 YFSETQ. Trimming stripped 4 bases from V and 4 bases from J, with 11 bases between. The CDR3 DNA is TGCGCCAGCAGCCCAGATGACAGCTATGGCTACACCTTC. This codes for CASSPDDSYGYTF.

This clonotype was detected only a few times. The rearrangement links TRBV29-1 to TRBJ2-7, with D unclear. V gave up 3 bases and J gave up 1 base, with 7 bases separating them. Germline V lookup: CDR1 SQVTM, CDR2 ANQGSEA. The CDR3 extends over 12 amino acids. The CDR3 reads CSVDDGSYEQYF. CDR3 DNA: TGCAGCGTTGACGACGGATCCTACGAGCAGTACTTC.

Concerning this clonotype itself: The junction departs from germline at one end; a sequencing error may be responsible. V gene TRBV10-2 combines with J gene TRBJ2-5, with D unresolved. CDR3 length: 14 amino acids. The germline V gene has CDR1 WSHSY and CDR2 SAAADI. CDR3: CAGSESARQETQYF. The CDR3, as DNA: TGCGCCGGCAGTGAGTCGGCAAGGCAAGAGACCCAGTACTTC.

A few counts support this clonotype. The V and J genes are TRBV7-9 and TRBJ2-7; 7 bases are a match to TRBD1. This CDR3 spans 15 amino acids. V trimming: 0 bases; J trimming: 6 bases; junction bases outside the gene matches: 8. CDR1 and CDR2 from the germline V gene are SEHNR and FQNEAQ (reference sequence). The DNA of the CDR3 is TGTGCCAGCAGCTTAGCAGTTGACAGGGCTGGCGAGCAGTACTTC. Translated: CASSLAVDRAGEQYF.

The CDR3 reads CSALRGLQETQYF. For the CDR3, the DNA is TGCAGTGCACTGCGGGGGCTGCAAGAGACCCAGTACTTC. V usage is TRBV20-1 and J usage is TRBJ2-5, with D possibly being TRBD2 (7 bases). Trimming took 6 bases from V and 2 from J, leaving 13 bases between them. The CDR3 has 13 residues. Per the germline V gene, CDR1 is DFQATT and CDR2 is SNEGSKA (reference sequence).

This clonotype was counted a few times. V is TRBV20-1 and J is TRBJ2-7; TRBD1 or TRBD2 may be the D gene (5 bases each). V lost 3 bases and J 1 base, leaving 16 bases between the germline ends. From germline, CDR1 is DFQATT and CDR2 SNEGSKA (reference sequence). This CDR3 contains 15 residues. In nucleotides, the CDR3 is TGCAGTGCTAGGGGCCTCGGGGCCAGGTCCTACGAGCAGTACTTC. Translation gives CSARGLGARSYEQYF.

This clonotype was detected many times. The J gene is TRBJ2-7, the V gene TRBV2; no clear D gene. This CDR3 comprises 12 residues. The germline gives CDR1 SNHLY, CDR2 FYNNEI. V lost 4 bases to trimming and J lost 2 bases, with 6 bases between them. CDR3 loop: CASSVVPYEQYF. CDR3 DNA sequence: TGTGCCAGCAGTGTGGTTCCCTACGAGCAGTACTTC. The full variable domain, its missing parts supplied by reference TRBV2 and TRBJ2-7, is EPEVTQTPSHQVTQMGQEVILRCVPISNHLYFYWYRQILGQKVEFLVSFYNNEISEKSEIFDDQFSVERPDGSNFTLKIRSTKLEDSAMYFCASSVVPYEQYFGPGTRLTVT.

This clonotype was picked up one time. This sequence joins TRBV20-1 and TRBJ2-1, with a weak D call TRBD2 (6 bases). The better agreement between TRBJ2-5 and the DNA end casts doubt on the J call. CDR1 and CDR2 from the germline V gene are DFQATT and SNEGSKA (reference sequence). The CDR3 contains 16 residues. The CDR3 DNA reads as TGCAGTGCTAGAGGCTGGGGTATCAGTGCGGGGGAGACCCAGTACTTC. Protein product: CSARGWGISAGETQYF.

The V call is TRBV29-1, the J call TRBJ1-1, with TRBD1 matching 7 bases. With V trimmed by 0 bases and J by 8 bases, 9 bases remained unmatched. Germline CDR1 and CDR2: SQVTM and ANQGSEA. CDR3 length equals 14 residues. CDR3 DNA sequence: TGCAGCGTTGAAGATAAGAGACAGGGTTTCGAAGCTTTCTTT. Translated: CSVEDKRQGFEAFF.

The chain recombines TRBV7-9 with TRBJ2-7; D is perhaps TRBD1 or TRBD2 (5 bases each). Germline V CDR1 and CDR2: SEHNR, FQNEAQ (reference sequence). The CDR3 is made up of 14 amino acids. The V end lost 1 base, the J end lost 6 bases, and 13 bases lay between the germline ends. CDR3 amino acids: CASSLGGGRAEQYF. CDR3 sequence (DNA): TGTGCCAGCAGCTTAGGTGGGGGAAGGGCCGAGCAGTACTTC.

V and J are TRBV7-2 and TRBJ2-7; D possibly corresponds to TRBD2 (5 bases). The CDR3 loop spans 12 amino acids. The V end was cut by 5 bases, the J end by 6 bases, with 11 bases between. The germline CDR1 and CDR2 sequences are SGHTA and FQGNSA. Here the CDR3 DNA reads TGTGCCAGCAGCCCGGGGAAGGGCGAGCAGTACTTC. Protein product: CASSPGKGEQYF. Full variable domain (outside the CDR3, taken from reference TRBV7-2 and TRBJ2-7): GAGVSQSPSNKVTEKGKDVELRCDPISGHTALYWYRQSLGQGLEFLIYFQGNSAPDKSGLPSDRFSAERTGGSVSTLTIQRTQQEDSAVYLCASSPGKGEQYFGPGTRLTVT.

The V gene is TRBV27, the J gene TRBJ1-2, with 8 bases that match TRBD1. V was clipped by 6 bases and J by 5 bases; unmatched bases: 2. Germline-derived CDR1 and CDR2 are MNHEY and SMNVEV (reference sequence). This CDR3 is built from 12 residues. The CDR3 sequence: CASRQGGYGYTF. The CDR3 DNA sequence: TGTGCCAGCAGACAGGGGGGGTATGGCTACACCTTC.

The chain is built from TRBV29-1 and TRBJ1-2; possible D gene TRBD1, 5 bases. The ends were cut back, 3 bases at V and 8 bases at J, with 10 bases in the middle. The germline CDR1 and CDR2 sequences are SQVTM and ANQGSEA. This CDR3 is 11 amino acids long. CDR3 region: CSVDRDHGYTF. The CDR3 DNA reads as TGCAGCGTTGACAGGGATCACGGCTACACCTTC.

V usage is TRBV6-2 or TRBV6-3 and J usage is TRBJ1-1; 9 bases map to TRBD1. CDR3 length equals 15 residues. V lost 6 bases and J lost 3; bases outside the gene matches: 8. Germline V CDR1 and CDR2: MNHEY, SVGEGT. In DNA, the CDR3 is TGTGCCAGCAGCACAGGGGGCCGGAGGGACACTGAAGCTTTCTTT. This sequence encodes CASSTGGRRDTEAFF.

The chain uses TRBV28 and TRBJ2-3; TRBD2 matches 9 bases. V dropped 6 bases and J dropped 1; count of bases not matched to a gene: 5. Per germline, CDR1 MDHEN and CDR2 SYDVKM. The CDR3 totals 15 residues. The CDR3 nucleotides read TGTGCCAGCAGGGGTAGCGGGAGCCGCACAGATACGCAGTATTTT. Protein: CASRGSGSRTDTQYF.

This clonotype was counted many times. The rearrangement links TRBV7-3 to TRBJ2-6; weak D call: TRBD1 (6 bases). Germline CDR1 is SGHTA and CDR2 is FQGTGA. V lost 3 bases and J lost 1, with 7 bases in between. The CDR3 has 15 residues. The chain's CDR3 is CASSFRGSGANVLTF. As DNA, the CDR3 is TGTGCCAGCAGCTTCAGGGGATCTGGGGCCAACGTCCTGACTTTC.

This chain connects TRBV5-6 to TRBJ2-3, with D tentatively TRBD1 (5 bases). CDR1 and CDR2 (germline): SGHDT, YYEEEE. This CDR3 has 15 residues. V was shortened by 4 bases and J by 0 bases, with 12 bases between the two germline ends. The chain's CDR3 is CASSESAGSTDTQYF. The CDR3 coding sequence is TGTGCCAGCAGCGAATCCGCAGGGAGCACAGATACGCAGTATTTT.

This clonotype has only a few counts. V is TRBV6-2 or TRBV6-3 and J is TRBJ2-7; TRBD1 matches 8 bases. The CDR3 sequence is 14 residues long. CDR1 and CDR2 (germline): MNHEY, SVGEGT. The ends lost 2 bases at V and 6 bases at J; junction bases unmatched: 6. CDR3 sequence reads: CASSYVAGGAEQYF. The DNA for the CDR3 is TGTGCCAGCAGTTACGTCGCAGGGGGCGCCGAGCAGTACTTC.

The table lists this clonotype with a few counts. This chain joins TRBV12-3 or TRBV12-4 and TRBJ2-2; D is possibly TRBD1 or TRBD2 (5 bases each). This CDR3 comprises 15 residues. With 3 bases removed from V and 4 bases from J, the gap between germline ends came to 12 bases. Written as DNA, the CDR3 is TGTGCCAGCAGTTTGGTCAGGGAGCTCACCGGGGAGCTGTTTTTT. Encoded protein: CASSLVRELTGELFF.

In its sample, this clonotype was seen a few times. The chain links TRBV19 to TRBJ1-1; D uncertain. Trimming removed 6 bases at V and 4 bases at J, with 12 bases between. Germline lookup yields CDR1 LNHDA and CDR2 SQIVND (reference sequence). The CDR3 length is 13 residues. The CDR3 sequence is CASSPRNPTEAFF. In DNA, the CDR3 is TGTGCCAGTAGCCCCAGGAACCCCACTGAAGCTTTCTTT.

CDR3 in amino acids: CASSGIRDMGPIAPAFF. The CDR3 DNA follows: TGTGCCAGCAGTGGGATCCGGGACATGGGACCAATAGCCCCAGCTTTCTTT. The chain carries TRBV12-3 or TRBV12-4 and TRBJ1-1; tentative D call: TRBD1 (6 bases). The germline V and J ends were trimmed by 5 bases and 10 bases, with 29 bases remaining between them. This CDR3 region has 17 residues.